This passage covers 10 T cell receptor beta chains from one sample sequenced in a study of T cell repertoires in cytomegalovirus infection. One entry per CDR3 protein results from TCRdb running MiXCR on the reads. The table has 600,000 to 700,000 distinct CDR3 sequences, roughly a third seen once. Their cognate antigens are unknown. The material was cultured PBMCs, obtained from culture after CMV antigen stimulation. These receptors originate from a human donor in good health (CMV status not recorded). Some clones in this sample may be carry-over from other donors' samples.

This sequence joins TRBV7-9 and TRBJ2-3; 8 positions agree with TRBD2. The J segment lost 2 bases and the V segment lost 5 bases, leaving 6 bases of the junction unmatched. This CDR3 contains 15 residues. CDR1 is SEHNR, CDR2 FQNEAQ, per germline (reference sequence). The CDR3 loop reads CASSPGSGITDTQYF. CDR3 nucleotide sequence: TGTGCCAGCAGCCCCGGTAGCGGGATCACAGATACGCAGTATTTT.

The chain carries TRBV6-1 and TRBJ2-1; perhaps TRBD2 as D (5 bases). The CDR3 has 15 amino acids. V was cut by 6 bases and J by 1 base, with 13 bases left in between. Looked up from germline, CDR1 is MNHNS and CDR2 is SASEGT. CDR3 nucleotide sequence: TGTGCCAGCAGATTAGCGAGTCTATCCTACAATGAGCAGTTCTTC. Amino acids: CASRLASLSYNEQFF.

The chain couples TRBV12-3 or TRBV12-4 to TRBJ1-1; D unresolved. V was cut by 10 bases and J by 3 bases, with 6 bases left in between. The CDR3 is 10 amino acids. CDR3 sequence: CATGYTEAFF. CDR3 nucleotide sequence: TGTGCCACCGGATACACTGAAGCTTTCTTT.

The chain is built from TRBV20-1 and TRBJ2-3; a possible D gene is TRBD2 (5 bases). Trimming took off 5 bases at V and 2 bases at J, with 14 bases between the two ends. The germline V gene encodes CDR1 DFQATT and CDR2 SNEGSKA (reference sequence). There are 14 residues in the CDR3. The CDR3 nucleotides read TGCAGTGCTCCCCTCCGGGGTACCACAGATACGCAGTATTTT. This codes for CSAPLRGTTDTQYF.

The chain couples TRBV10-3 to TRBJ1-1; D ambiguous. Germline CDR1 ENHRY, CDR2 SYGVKD. CDR3 length: 14 amino acids. The V gene lost 0 bases and the J gene lost 3 bases, with 8 bases spanning the gap. The CDR3 protein is CAISESPSHTEAFF. DNA for the CDR3: TGTGCCATCAGTGAGTCTCCCTCCCACACTGAAGCTTTCTTT.

The sample holds a few counts of this clonotype. J is TRBJ2-3 and V is TRBV6-6, with TRBD2 matching 9 bases. Germline V gene data show CDR1 as MNHNY and CDR2 as SVGAGI (reference sequence). Trimming at V came to 0 bases and at J to 0 bases, leaving 7 bases not matched to a gene. This CDR3 is built from 18 residues. The CDR3 loop reads CASSYSWTSATSTDTQYF. CDR3 nucleotides: TGTGCCAGCAGTTACTCGTGGACTAGCGCAACTAGCACAGATACGCAGTATTTT.

This clonotype was counted at least ten times. The chain uses TRBV7-2 and TRBJ2-7; 8 nucleotides match TRBD1. From germline, CDR1 is SGHTA and CDR2 FQGNSA. The CDR3 runs 17 residues. V lost 4 bases and J lost 1; bases outside the gene matches: 12. DNA of the CDR3: TGTGCCAGCAGCTCCCCCGGACAGGGCTTCCTATCCTACGAGCAGTACTTC. As protein: CASSSPGQGFLSYEQYF. The full variable domain, completed using reference TRBV7-2 and TRBJ2-7, is GAGVSQSPSNKVTEKGKDVELRCDPISGHTALYWYRQSLGQGLEFLIYFQGNSAPDKSGLPSDRFSAERTGGSVSTLTIQRTQQEDSAVYLCASSSPGQGFLSYEQYFGPGTRLTVT.

The chain has TRBV5-5 and TRBJ2-5; TRBD2 might be the D (5 bases). This CDR3 has 16 amino acids. Per germline, CDR1 SGHKS and CDR2 YYEKEE (reference sequence). V gave up 2 bases and J gave up 4 bases, with 18 bases separating them. Written as DNA, the CDR3 is TGTGCCAGCAGCTTTTTCATGCCGGGAAGACGAGAGACCCAGTACTTC. Its translation is CASSFFMPGRRETQYF.

The sample holds a few counts of this clonotype. The gene calls are TRBV6-5 and TRBJ2-7; D is perhaps TRBD2 (5 bases). This CDR3 spans 14 amino acids. Germline CDR1 and CDR2: MNHEY and SVGAGI. V was shortened by 3 bases and J by 0 bases, with 9 bases between the two germline ends. CDR3 amino acids: CASSYSGNSYEQYF. DNA for the CDR3: TGTGCCAGCAGTTATTCGGGAAACTCCTACGAGCAGTACTTC.

The chain joins TRBV19 to TRBJ1-1; a possible D gene is TRBD1 (5 bases). The CDR3 sequence is 15 residues long. The germline gives CDR1 LNHDA, CDR2 SQIVND (reference sequence). V lost 4 bases to trimming and J lost 1 base, with 13 bases between them. The CDR3 reads CASSRYDGQNTEAFF. Written as DNA, the CDR3 is TGTGCCAGTAGTAGATACGACGGACAGAACACTGAAGCTTTCTTT.